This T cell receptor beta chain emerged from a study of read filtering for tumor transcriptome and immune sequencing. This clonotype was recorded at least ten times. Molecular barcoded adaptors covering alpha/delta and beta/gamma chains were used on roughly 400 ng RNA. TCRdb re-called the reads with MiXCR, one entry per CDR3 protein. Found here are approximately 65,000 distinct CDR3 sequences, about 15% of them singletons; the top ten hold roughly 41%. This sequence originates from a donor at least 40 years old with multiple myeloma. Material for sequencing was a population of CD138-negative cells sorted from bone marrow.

The CDR3 DNA is TGTGCCAGCAGCTTTCGTTGGGAGACCCAGTACTTC. Protein product: CASSFRWETQYF. The rearrangement joins TRBV7-9 to TRBJ2-5; D ambiguous. The germline V and J ends were trimmed by 3 bases and 5 bases, with 7 bases remaining between them. The CDR3 covers 12 residues. From germline, CDR1 is SEHNR and CDR2 FQNEAQ (reference sequence).